Listed here are 29 T cell receptor beta chains from one sample, sequenced in a study of Tregs in tolerant kidney transplant recipients. Data came from immunoSEQ multiplex PCR; TCRdb stores just in-frame clones and leaves some out. The table records 240,000 or so clones, 65% to 85% of them present only once. The sequencing input was CD4+ T cells from blood. The source is a human donor in good health.

This chain uses TRBV6-6 with TRBJ2-7, with D possibly being TRBD1 (5 bases). The CDR3 is made up of 15 amino acids. Germline V gene lookup returns CDR1 MNHNY and CDR2 SVGAGI (reference sequence). Deletions cut 0 bases from V and 2 bases from J, with 11 bases between. The CDR3 DNA sequence: TGTGCCAGCAGTTACTCCCAGGGTACCCCCTACGAGCAGTACTTC. Amino acids: CASSYSQGTPYEQYF.

This chain joins TRBV10-1 and TRBJ2-5, with D perhaps TRBD2 (5 bases). The J call is in doubt because the DNA end fits TRBJ2-7 better. In germline, CDR1 is WNHNN, CDR2 SYGVQD (reference sequence). The CDR3 sequence is 15 residues long. The CDR3 sequence: CASSESLRPRAEQYF. CDR3 in DNA: TGCGCCAGCAGTGAGTCTCTGCGCCCGAGGGCCGAGCAGTACTTC.

This sequence joins TRBV27 and TRBJ2-3; D ambiguous. The CDR3 is 14 residues long. The V gene lost 2 bases and the J gene lost 4 bases, with 10 bases spanning the gap. In germline, CDR1 is MNHEY, CDR2 SMNVEV (reference sequence). The CDR3 DNA reads as TGTGCCAGCAGTTTAAGCCATCGACCAGATACGCAGTATTTT. The encoded protein is CASSLSHRPDTQYF.

The chain joins TRBV5-4 to TRBJ2-3; TRBD2 matches at 10 bases. With 1 base clipped from V and 3 bases from J, the junction kept 5 bases outside the gene matches. The CDR3 covers 16 residues. Germline loops: CDR1 SGHNT, CDR2 YYREEE (reference sequence). The CDR3 protein is CASSLRAGGPTDTQYF. The CDR3 DNA reads as TGTGCCAGCAGCTTGCGAGCGGGAGGGCCAACAGATACGCAGTATTTT.

The gene calls are TRBV19 and TRBJ1-1; 8 nucleotides agree with TRBD1. This CDR3 spans 15 amino acids. Germline V CDR1 and CDR2: LNHDA, SQIVND (reference sequence). Trimming at V came to 5 bases and at J to 1 base, leaving 6 bases not matched to a gene. This chain's CDR3 is CASSPRQGRNTEAFF. DNA for the CDR3: TGTGCCAGTAGTCCCCGACAGGGGCGGAACACTGAAGCTTTCTTT.

J is TRBJ2-7 and V is TRBV10-3; TRBD2 matches 8 bases. Germline-derived CDR1 and CDR2 are ENHRY and SYGVKD. After removal of 7 bases from V and 0 bases from J, the junction contained 5 bases not matched to a gene. The CDR3 length is 14 residues. The CDR3, as DNA: TGTGCCATCAAGCTAGCGGGCGACTCCTACGAGCAGTACTTC. It is translated as CAIKLAGDSYEQYF.

This chain uses TRBV9 with TRBJ2-5, with 9 bases aligning to TRBD1. V dropped 0 bases and J dropped 5; count of bases not matched to a gene: 14. This CDR3 has 18 amino acids. The germline V gene encodes CDR1 SGDLS and CDR2 YYNGEE. The CDR3 loop is CASSVATPGQGFVETQYF. DNA for the CDR3: TGTGCCAGCAGCGTAGCCACACCGGGACAGGGTTTCGTTGAGACCCAGTACTTC.

The J gene is TRBJ1-5, the V gene TRBV29-1; D is unresolved. The CDR3 has 14 residues. Trimming removed 5 bases at V and 0 bases at J, with 11 bases between. Germline V gene data show CDR1 as SQVTM and CDR2 as ANQGSEA. The CDR3 DNA is TGCAGCGTTCTGTCAGGCACTAGCAATCAGCCCCAGCATTTT. As protein: CSVLSGTSNQPQHF.

J is TRBJ2-7 and V is TRBV14; 12 bases map to TRBD1. The CDR3 length is 15 residues. From germline, CDR1 is SGHDN and CDR2 FVKESK. The V segment lost 4 bases and the J segment 4 bases; nucleotides outside the gene matches: 5. The CDR3 region has the DNA TGTGCCAGCAGCCGTCCGGGACAGGGGGCTTACGAGCAGTACTTC. This encodes CASSRPGQGAYEQYF.

This clone was detected only a few times. The chain combines TRBV9 with TRBJ2-7; 14 bases match TRBD2. The junction had 7 bases not matched to a gene; V was cut back by 2 bases and J by 0 bases. In germline, CDR1 is SGDLS, CDR2 YYNGEE. The CDR3 has 18 amino acids. CDR3 nucleotides: TGTGCCAGCAGCGTCGGGACTAGCGGGGGCTTCAGCTCCTACGAGCAGTACTTC. Residues: CASSVGTSGGFSSYEQYF.

V and J are TRBV7-9 and TRBJ2-1; D remains unclear. The CDR3 spans 15 residues. With 1 base removed from V and 2 bases from J, the gap between germline ends came to 9 bases. Germline V gene sequence: CDR1 SEHNR, CDR2 FQNEAQ (reference sequence). CDR3 amino acids: CASSLERQPYNEQFF. The CDR3 DNA sequence: TGTGCCAGCAGCTTAGAGAGGCAGCCCTACAATGAGCAGTTCTTC.

In this sample, this clone turned up a few times. This rearrangement joins TRBV6-1 to TRBJ2-7; 12 bases match TRBD2. The CDR3 has 14 amino acids. The germline CDR1 and CDR2 sequences are MNHNS and SASEGT. J was trimmed by 4 bases and V by 8 bases; bases with no gene match: 6. The CDR3 DNA reads TGTGCCAGCGGTCTAGCGGGAGGGGGGTACGAGCAGTACTTC. This sequence encodes CASGLAGGGYEQYF.

V is TRBV18 and J is TRBJ2-3; D is possibly TRBD1 or TRBD2 (5 bases each). Germline V gene data show CDR1 as KGHSH and CDR2 as LQKENI. V lost 6 bases and J lost 0, with 10 bases in between. The CDR3 loop spans 14 amino acids. The CDR3, as DNA: TGTGCCAGCTCCGGGACGCCGAGCACAGATACGCAGTATTTT. It encodes CASSGTPSTDTQYF.

The chain recombines TRBV6-4 with TRBJ1-2, with D hard to call. The CDR3 is 12 residues long. Germline V lookup: CDR1 MRHNA, CDR2 SNTAGT. V was trimmed by 6 bases and J by 0 bases, leaving 5 bases between them. The CDR3 sequence is CASRDPNYGYTF. The DNA of the CDR3 is TGTGCCAGCAGGGACCCTAACTATGGCTACACCTTC.

This clone occurred a few times. This rearrangement joins TRBV7-9 to TRBJ2-3; D ambiguous. Germline CDR1 reads SEHNR; CDR2 reads FQNEAQ (reference sequence). V lost 5 bases and J lost 6, with 15 bases in between. CDR3 length: 14 residues. CDR3 sequence: CASSLGRSPDTQYF. For the CDR3, the DNA is TGTGCCAGCAGCCTAGGCCGCTCCCCGGATACGCAGTATTTT.

The genes are TRBV30 and TRBJ1-2; D may be TRBD1 (6 bases). Germline V lookup: CDR1 GTSNPN, CDR2 SVGIG (reference sequence). The CDR3 length is 13 residues. V shed 3 bases and J shed 6 bases, with 14 bases lying between them. The DNA of the CDR3 is TGTGCCTGGAGGGGCCAAGGGGGGGATGGCTACACCTTC. Translating gives CAWRGQGGDGYTF.

V gene TRBV29-1 combines with J gene TRBJ1-2; no clear D. CDR1 is SQVTM, CDR2 ANQGSEA, per germline. There are 11 residues in the CDR3. Trimming stripped 4 bases from V and 7 bases from J, with 10 bases between. The CDR3 sequence is CSVGFRAGYTF. CDR3 coding DNA: TGCAGCGTTGGGTTTCGGGCTGGCTACACCTTC.

This chain joins TRBV2 and TRBJ1-1; D remains ambiguous. From germline, CDR1 is SNHLY and CDR2 FYNNEI. Trimming left V 11 bases short and J 4 bases short, with 11 bases between. The length of the CDR3 is 11 residues. Here the CDR3 DNA reads TGTGCCTTTAAGAGGTCCACTGAAGCTTTCTTT. Its protein product is CAFKRSTEAFF.

In nucleotides, the CDR3 is TGTGCCACCAGCAGAGATGGCAGGGACCGGGAGACCCAGTACTTC. Translated, it gives CATSRDGRDRETQYF. This rearrangement joins TRBV15 to TRBJ2-5; D is possibly TRBD1 or TRBD2 (5 bases each). The V end was cut by 0 bases, the J end by 5 bases, with 13 bases between. The CDR3 spans 15 residues. The germline V gene has CDR1 LNHNV and CDR2 YYDKDF (reference sequence). The whole variable domain, filled in from reference TRBV15 and TRBJ2-5, reads DAMVIQNPRYQVTQFGKPVTLSCSQTLNHNVMYWYQQKSSQAPKLLFHYYDKDFNNEADTPDNFQSRRPNTSFCFLDIRSPGLGDTAMYLCATSRDGRDRETQYFGPGTRLLVL.

V and J are TRBV18 and TRBJ2-7; 8 nucleotides line up with TRBD2. CDR1 and CDR2 (germline): KGHSH, LQKENI. This CDR3 comprises 14 residues. With V trimmed by 3 bases and J by 4 bases, 5 bases remained unmatched. In DNA, the CDR3 is TGTGCCAGCTCACCTGTCTCTAGCGGGTACGAGCAGTACTTC. The encoded protein is CASSPVSSGYEQYF.

This chain joins TRBV5-6 and TRBJ2-7, with a weak D call TRBD2 (5 bases). The V end lost 6 bases, the J end lost 2 bases, and 15 bases lay between the germline ends. This CDR3 is 14 amino acids long. The germline CDR1 and CDR2 sequences are SGHDT and YYEEEE. The CDR3, as DNA: TGTGCCAGCACCACATCCGGGGAACCCTACGAGCAGTACTTC. Translating gives CASTTSGEPYEQYF.

The chain is built from TRBV10-1 and TRBJ2-1; 12 bases line up with TRBD1. The CDR3 is 16 residues long. Germline trimming cut 4 bases from V and 7 bases from J; bases unmatched to any gene: 8. Per germline, CDR1 WNHNN and CDR2 SYGVQD (reference sequence). The CDR3 region is CASSAVPGQGANEQFF. In nucleotides, the CDR3 is TGCGCCAGCAGTGCGGTTCCGGGACAGGGGGCAAATGAGCAGTTCTTC.

The rearrangement uses TRBV7-8 and TRBJ2-2, with TRBD2 matching 13 bases. J lost 4 bases, V lost 5 bases, and 7 bases had no gene match. In germline, CDR1 is SGHVS, CDR2 FQNEAQ. CDR3 length: 17 residues. The chain's CDR3 is CASSQRRLAGGTGELFF. The DNA of the CDR3 is TGTGCCAGCAGCCAGAGGAGACTAGCGGGAGGCACCGGGGAGCTGTTTTTT.

The rearrangement links TRBV18 to TRBJ2-2; the match to TRBD1 covers 7 bases. The CDR3 covers 16 residues. The V and J ends lost 4 bases and 3 bases, in that order; junction bases with no gene match: 8. The germline V gene has CDR1 KGHSH and CDR2 LQKENI. Here the CDR3 DNA reads TGTGCCAGCTCACTTAACCGACAGGGTTACACCGGGGAGCTGTTTTTT. Translation: CASSLNRQGYTGELFF.

The chain is built from TRBV6-1 and TRBJ2-5; 8 bases are a match to TRBD1. The CDR3 has 14 amino acids. The germline gives CDR1 MNHNS, CDR2 SASEGT. J gave up 2 bases and V 8 bases, and 7 bases lay outside the gene matches. The CDR3 DNA reads as TGTGCCAGCCGCTCGGGACAGGCGCAAGAGACCCAGTACTTC. Residues: CASRSGQAQETQYF.

A word on this clone: Other nucleotide sequences in the sample specify the same CDR3. Here the CDR3 reads CASSYSGGNYGYTF. CDR3 sequence (DNA): TGTGCCAGCAGTTACTCCGGGGGAAACTATGGCTACACCTTC. The genes are TRBV6-6 and TRBJ1-2; D is possibly TRBD1 (5 bases). This CDR3 is built from 14 residues. Trimming stripped 0 bases from V and 2 bases from J, with 7 bases between. Germline V lookup: CDR1 MNHNY, CDR2 SVGAGI (reference sequence).

For this clone: The same CDR3 arises from other DNA sequences in this sample as well. V and J are TRBV18 and TRBJ1-3, with TRBD1 matching over 7 bases. Germline CDR1 and CDR2: KGHSH and LQKENI. The CDR3 is 15 amino acids. V was pared by 1 base and J by 1 base, with 1 base of the junction left unmatched. DNA of the CDR3: TGTGCCAGCTCACCACAGGGGGCGTCTGGAAACACCATATATTTT. Amino acids: CASSPQGASGNTIYF.

The genes are TRBV6-5 and TRBJ1-2, with TRBD1 as a possible D gene (5 bases). There are 16 residues in the CDR3. Germline lookup yields CDR1 MNHEY and CDR2 SVGAGI. The V gene lost 0 bases and the J gene lost 7 bases, with 18 bases spanning the gap. The CDR3 reads CASSYSNRGGRTGYTF. The CDR3 DNA is TGTGCCAGCAGTTACTCGAACCGGGGGGGGAGGACTGGCTACACCTTC.

Written as DNA, the CDR3 is TGTGCCAGCAGCTTAGGAGGGGACAGTAGTCCCTACGAGCAGTACTTC. It encodes CASSLGGDSSPYEQYF. V gene TRBV7-6 combines with J gene TRBJ2-7; TRBD1 matches 7 bases. Looked up from germline, CDR1 is SGHVS and CDR2 is FNYEAQ. The CDR3 length is 16 residues. Trimming at V came to 1 base and at J to 2 bases, leaving 8 bases not matched to a gene.